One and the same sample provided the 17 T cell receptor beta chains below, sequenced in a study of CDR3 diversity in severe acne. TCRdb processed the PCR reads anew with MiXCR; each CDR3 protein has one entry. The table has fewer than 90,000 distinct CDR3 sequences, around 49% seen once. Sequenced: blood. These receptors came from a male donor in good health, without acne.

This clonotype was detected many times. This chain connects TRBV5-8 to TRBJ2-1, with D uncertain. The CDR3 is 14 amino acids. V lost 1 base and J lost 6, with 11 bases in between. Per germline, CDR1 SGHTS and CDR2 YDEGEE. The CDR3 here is CASSLSPSGNEQFF. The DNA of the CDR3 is TGTGCCAGCAGCTTGAGTCCAAGTGGCAATGAGCAGTTCTTC.

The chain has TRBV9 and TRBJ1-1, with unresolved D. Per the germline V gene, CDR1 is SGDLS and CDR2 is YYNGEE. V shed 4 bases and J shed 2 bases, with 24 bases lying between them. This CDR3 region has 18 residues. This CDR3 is CASSPYPPGVAGNTEAFF. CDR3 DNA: TGTGCCAGCAGCCCTTACCCCCCAGGCGTAGCGGGCAACACTGAAGCTTTCTTT.

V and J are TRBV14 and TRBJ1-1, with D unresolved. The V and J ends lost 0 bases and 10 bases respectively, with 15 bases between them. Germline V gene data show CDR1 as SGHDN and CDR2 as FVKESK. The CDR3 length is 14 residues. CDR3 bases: TGTGCCAGCAGCCAAGATCTCCAGGTTAGGCGAGCTTTCTTT. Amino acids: CASSQDLQVRRAFF.

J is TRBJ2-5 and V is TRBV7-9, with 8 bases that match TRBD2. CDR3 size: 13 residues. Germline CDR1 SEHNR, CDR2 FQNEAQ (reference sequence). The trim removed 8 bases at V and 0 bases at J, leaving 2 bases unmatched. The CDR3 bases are TGTGCCAGCGGCGGGGGGTACCAAGAGACCCAGTACTTC. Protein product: CASGGGYQETQYF.

The CDR3 region is CASSLSHTSSYNSPLHF. In DNA, the CDR3 is TGTGCCAGCAGTTTATCGCACACCAGCTCCTATAATTCACCCCTCCACTTT. The chain couples TRBV28 to TRBJ1-6; D gene unclear. The CDR3 length is 17 residues. V was pared by 1 base and J by 0 bases, with 10 bases between. Germline V gives CDR1 MDHEN, CDR2 SYDVKM.

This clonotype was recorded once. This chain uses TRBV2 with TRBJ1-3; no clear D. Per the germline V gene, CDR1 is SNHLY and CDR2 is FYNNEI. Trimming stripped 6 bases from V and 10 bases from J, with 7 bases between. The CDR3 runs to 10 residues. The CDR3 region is CASSSQTIYF. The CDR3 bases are TGTGCCAGCAGCTCTCAGACCATATATTTT.

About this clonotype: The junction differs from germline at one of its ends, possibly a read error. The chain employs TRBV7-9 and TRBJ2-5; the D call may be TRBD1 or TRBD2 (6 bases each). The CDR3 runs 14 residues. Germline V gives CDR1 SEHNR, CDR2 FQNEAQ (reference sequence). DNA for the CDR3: TGTACCAGCAGCTTATCGCGGGACAATCAGCCCCAGTACTTC. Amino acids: CTSSLSRDNQPQYF.

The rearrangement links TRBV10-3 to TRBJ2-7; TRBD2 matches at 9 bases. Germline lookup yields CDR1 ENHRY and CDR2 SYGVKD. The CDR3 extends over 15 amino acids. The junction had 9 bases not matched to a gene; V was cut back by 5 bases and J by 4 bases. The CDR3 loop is CAISNGGTSYYEQYF. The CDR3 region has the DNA TGTGCCATCAGTAACGGGGGGACTAGCTATTACGAGCAGTACTTC.

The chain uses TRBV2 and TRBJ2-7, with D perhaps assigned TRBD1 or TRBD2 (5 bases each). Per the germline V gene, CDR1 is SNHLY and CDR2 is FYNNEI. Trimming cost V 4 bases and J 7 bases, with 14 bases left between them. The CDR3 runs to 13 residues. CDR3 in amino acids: CASSGGSLGEQYF. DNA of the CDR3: TGTGCCAGCAGTGGGGGGAGTTTGGGAGAGCAGTACTTC.

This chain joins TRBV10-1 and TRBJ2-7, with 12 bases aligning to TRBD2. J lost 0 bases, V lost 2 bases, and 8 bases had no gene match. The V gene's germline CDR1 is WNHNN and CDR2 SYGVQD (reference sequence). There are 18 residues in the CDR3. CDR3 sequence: CASSEVLAGGFSSYEQYF. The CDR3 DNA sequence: TGCGCCAGCAGTGAGGTCCTAGCGGGGGGGTTCAGCTCCTACGAGCAGTACTTC.

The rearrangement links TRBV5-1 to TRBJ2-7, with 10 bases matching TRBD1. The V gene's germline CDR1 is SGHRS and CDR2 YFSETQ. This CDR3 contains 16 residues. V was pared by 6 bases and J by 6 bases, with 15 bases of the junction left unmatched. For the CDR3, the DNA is TGCGCCAGCAAATTGCGCACCGGGACAGGGGTGCGCGAGCAGTACTTC. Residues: CASKLRTGTGVREQYF.

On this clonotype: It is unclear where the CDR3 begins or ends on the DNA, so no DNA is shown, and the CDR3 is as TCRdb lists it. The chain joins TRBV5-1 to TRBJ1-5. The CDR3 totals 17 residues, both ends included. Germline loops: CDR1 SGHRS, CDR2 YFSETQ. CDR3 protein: CASNYVRAVLRAGHQHF.

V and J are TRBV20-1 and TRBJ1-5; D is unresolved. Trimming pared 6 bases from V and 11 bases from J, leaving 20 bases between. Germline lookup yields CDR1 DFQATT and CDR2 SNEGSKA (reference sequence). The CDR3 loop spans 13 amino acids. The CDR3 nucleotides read TGCAGTGCCGTCTCTCGGCGATCGGTGTCCCAGCATTTT. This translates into CSAVSRRSVSQHF.

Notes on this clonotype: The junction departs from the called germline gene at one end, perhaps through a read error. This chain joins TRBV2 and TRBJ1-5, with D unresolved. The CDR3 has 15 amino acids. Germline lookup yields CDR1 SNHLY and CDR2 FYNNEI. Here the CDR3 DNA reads TGCGCCAGCAGTGAACCGGCGTCGTTCATGCAGCCGCAGCATTTT. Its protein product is CASSEPASFMQPQHF.

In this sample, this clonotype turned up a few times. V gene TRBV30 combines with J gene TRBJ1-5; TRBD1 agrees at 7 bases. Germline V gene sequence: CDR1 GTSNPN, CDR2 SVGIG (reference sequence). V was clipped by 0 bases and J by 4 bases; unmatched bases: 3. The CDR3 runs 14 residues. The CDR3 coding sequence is TGTGCCTGGAGTGTAGGGGGCAGGAATCAGCCCCAGCATTTT. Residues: CAWSVGGRNQPQHF.

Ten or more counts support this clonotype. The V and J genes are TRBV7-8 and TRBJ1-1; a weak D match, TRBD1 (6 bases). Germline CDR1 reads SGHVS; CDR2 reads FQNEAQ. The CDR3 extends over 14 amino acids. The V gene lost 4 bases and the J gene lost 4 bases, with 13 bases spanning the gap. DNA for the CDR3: TGTGCCAGCAGCTCTACAGGGCTTGGCACTGAAGCTTTCTTT. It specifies CASSSTGLGTEAFF.

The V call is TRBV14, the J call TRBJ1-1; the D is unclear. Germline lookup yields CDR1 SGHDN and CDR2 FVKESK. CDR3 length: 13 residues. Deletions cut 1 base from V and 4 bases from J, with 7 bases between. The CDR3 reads CASSQGWSTEAFF. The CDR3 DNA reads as TGTGCCAGCAGCCAAGGTTGGAGCACTGAAGCTTTCTTT.